The clone carrying this TCR beta chain was detected ten times or more. Antigen unknown. These data come from a study of T cell repertoires in cytomegalovirus infection. Study summary: CMV infection together with matching HLA type was indicated by public TCR beta signatures. Study-wide findings and caveats: Carriers of CMV plus the relevant HLA were identified by cumulative public TCR beta family frequency.

MiXCR, run by TCRdb on the reads, gives a single entry per CDR3 protein. The table has some 320,000 distinct CDR3 sequences, 9% to 9.5% seen once. The sample consisted of PBMCs. This receptor was taken from a human donor in good health (CMV status not recorded). Some clones in this sample may be carry-over from other donors' samples.

The CDR3 spells CASSHGTGPNYGYTF. The CDR3 DNA sequence: TGTGCCAGCAGTCACGGGACAGGACCTAACTATGGCTACACCTTC. The rearrangement uses TRBV6-6 and TRBJ1-2, with 8 bases identical to TRBD1. This CDR3 comprises 15 residues. Germline CDR1 reads MNHNY; CDR2 reads SVGAGI (reference sequence). The V segment lost 5 bases and the J segment 0 bases; nucleotides outside the gene matches: 5.